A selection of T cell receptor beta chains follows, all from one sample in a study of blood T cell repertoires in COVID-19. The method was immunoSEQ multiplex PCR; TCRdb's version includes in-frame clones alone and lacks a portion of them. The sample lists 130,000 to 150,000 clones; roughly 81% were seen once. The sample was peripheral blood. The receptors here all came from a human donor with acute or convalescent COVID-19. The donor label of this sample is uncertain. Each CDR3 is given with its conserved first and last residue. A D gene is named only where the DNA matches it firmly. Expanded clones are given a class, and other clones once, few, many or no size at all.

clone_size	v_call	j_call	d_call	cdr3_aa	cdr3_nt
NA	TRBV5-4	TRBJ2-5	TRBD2	CASSFSSSGGMKETQYF	TGTGCCAGCAGCTTCTCGTCTAGCGGGGGCATGAAAGAGACCCAGTACTTC
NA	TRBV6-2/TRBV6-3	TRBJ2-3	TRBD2	CASSYSGRGMADTQYF	TGTGCCAGCAGTTACTCGGGGCGGGGGATGGCAGATACGCAGTATTTT
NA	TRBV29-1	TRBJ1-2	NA	CSVEKEGRGRYGYTF	TGCAGCGTTGAAAAAGAGGGCAGAGGGAGGTACGGCTACACCTTC
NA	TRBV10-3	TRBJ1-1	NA	CAISYQTGNTEAFF	TGTGCCATCAGCTATCAGACAGGGAACACTGAAGCTTTCTTT
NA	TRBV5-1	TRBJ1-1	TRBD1	CASSLGTGNTEAFF	TGCGCCAGCAGCTTGGGGACAGGGAACACTGAAGCTTTCTTT
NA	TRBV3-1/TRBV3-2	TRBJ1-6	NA	CASTTGTSDNSPLHF	TGTGCCAGCACCACAGGGACGTCGGATAATTCACCCCTCCACTTT
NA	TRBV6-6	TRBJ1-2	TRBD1	CASGQGESYGYTF	TGTGCCAGCGGTCAGGGGGAGAGCTATGGCTACACCTTC
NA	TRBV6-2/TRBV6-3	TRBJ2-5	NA	CASSIATRSRETQYF	TGTGCCAGCAGTATCGCTACGCGGAGTCGAGAGACCCAGTACTTC
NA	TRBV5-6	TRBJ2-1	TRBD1	CASSRDGQGPSYNEQFF	TGTGCCAGCAGCCGTGACGGACAGGGCCCCTCCTACAATGAGCAGTTCTTC
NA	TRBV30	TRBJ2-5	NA	CAWSVSGLRGTQYF	TGTGCCTGGAGTGTAAGCGGGCTACGGGGGACCCAGTACTTC
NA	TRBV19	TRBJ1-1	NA	CASSVRLNTEAFF	TGTGCCAGTAGCGTCAGATTGAACACTGAAGCTTTCTTT
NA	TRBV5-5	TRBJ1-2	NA	CASSLPQPYGYTF	TGTGCCAGCAGCTTGCCACAGCCCTATGGCTACACCTTC
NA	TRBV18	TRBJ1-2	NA	CASSPGATVGYGYTF	TGTGCCAGCTCACCAGGGGCGACCGTCGGCTATGGCTACACCTTC
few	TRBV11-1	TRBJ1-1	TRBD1	CASSLEGGYEAFF	TGTGCCAGCAGTCTGGAAGGGGGCTATGAAGCTTTCTTT
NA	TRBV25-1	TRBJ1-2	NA	CASKGEGSLNYGYTF	TGTGCCAGCAAGGGGGAGGGGAGTTTAAACTATGGCTACACCTTC
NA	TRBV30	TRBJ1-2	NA	CAWRPRQDPYGYTF	TGTGCCTGGAGACCTAGACAGGACCCCTATGGCTACACCTTC
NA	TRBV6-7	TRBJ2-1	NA	CASSYLLGQGFYNEQFF	TGTGCCAGCAGTTACCTCCTCGGGCAGGGATTTTACAATGAGCAGTTCTTC
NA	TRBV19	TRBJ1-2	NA	CASSLGQHTNYGYTF	TGTGCCAGTAGTCTCGGACAGCATACTAACTATGGCTACACCTTC
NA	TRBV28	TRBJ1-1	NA	CASSLVGLNTEAFF	TGTGCCAGCAGTTTGGTCGGGTTGAACACTGAAGCTTTCTTT
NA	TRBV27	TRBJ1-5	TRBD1	CASSQLGTATNQPQHF	TGTGCCAGCAGTCAGCTCGGGACAGCTACTAATCAGCCCCAGCATTTT
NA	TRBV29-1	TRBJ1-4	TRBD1	CSVQGATTNEKLFF	TGCAGCGTCCAGGGGGCTACAACTAATGAAAAACTGTTTTTT
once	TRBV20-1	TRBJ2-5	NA	CSAKGGETQYF	TGCAGTGCCAAGGGCGGGGAGACCCAGTACTTC
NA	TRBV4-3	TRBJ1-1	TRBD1	CASSGQANTEAFF	TGCGCCAGCAGCGGACAGGCCAACACTGAAGCTTTCTTT
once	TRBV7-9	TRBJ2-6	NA	CASSQQVAGANVLTF	TGTGCCAGCAGCCAACAGGTCGCTGGGGCCAACGTCCTGACTTTC
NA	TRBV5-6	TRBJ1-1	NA	CASSRSWAGTEAFF	TGTGCCAGCAGCCGGTCGTGGGCCGGTACTGAAGCTTTCTTT
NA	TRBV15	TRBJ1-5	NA	CATSSPTGSRQPQHF	TGTGCCACCAGCAGTCCTACAGGGTCCCGTCAGCCCCAGCATTTT
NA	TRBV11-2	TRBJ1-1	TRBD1	CASSYHGQEFAEAFF	TGTGCCAGCAGCTATCATGGACAGGAATTCGCTGAAGCTTTCTTT
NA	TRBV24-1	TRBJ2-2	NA	CATGYTGELFF	TGTGCCACCGGCTACACCGGGGAGCTGTTTTTT
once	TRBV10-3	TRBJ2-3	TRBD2	CATWTSGDTQYF	TGTGCCACCTGGACTAGCGGAGATACGCAGTATTTT
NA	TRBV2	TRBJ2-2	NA	CASSETSGTTGELFF	TGTGCCAGCAGTGAGACGAGCGGGACAACCGGGGAGCTGTTTTTT
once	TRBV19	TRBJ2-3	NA	CASSITSFSTDTQYF	TGTGCCAGTAGTATCACTAGCTTCAGCACAGATACGCAGTATTTT
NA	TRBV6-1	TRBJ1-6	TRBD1	CASSDYGTDNSPLHF	TGTGCCAGCAGTGATTACGGGACAGACAATTCACCCCTCCACTTT
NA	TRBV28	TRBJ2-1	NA	CASIPWGEADSYNEQFF	TGTGCCAGCATCCCGTGGGGCGAAGCTGACTCCTACAATGAGCAGTTCTTC
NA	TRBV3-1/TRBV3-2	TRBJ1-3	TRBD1	CASQRGTGAYSSGNTIYF	TGTGCCTCCCAGCGGGGGACAGGGGCTTACAGCTCTGGAAACACCATATATTTT
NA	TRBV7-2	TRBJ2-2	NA	CASSPRGVMLPGELFF	TGTGCCAGCAGCCCACGCGGGGTAATGTTGCCCGGGGAGCTGTTTTTT
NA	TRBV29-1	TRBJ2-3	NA	CSVASGTTDTQYF	TGCAGCGTTGCCAGCGGAACCACAGATACGCAGTATTTT
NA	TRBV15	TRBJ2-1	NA	CATSFTGLRNEQFF	TGTGCCACCAGCTTTACAGGGCTTCGGAATGAGCAGTTCTTC
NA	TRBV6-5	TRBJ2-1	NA	CASRRNYNNEQFF	TGTGCCAGCAGGAGGAACTATAACAATGAGCAGTTCTTC
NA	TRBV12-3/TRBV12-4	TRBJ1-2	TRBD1	CASSFLGGGYTF	TGTGCCAGCAGTTTTCTAGGGGGCGGCTACACCTTC
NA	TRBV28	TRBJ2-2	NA	CASSPPGQGGYGELFF	TGTGCCAGCAGTCCACCCGGGCAGGGAGGTTACGGGGAGCTGTTTTTT
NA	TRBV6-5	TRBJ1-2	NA	CASRGATPFGSGYTF	TGTGCCAGCAGGGGAGCTACTCCCTTTGGGTCGGGCTACACCTTC
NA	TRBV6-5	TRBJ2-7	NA	CASSPTGSSSYEQYF	TGTGCCAGCAGTCCAACAGGGTCGAGCTCCTACGAGCAGTACTTC
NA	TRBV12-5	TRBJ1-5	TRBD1	CASGRTGDNQPQHF	TGTGCTAGTGGACGGACAGGGGACAATCAGCCCCAGCATTTT
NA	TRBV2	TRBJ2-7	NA	CASTDVVGGSYEQYF	TGTGCCAGCACCGACGTAGTAGGCGGCTCCTACGAGCAGTACTTC
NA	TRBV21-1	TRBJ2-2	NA	CASSKVWSGRARYTGELFF	TGTGCCAGCAGCAAAGTATGGAGCGGGAGGGCCCGATACACCGGGGAGCTGTTTTTT
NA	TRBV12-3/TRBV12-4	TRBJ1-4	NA	CASSLQGYEKLFF	TGTGCCAGCAGTTTACAGGGGTATGAAAAACTGTTTTTT
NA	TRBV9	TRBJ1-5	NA	CASRPGADQPQHF	TGTGCCAGCAGGCCAGGGGCAGATCAGCCCCAGCATTTT
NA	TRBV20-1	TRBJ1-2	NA	CSASDGRRDGYTF	TGCAGTGCTAGTGACGGCCGGAGGGATGGCTACACCTTC
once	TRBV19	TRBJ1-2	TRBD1	CASLTGNYGYTF	TGTGCCAGTTTGACAGGGAACTATGGCTACACCTTC
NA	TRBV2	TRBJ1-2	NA	CASGGTNYGYTF	TGTGCCAGCGGGGGGACTAACTATGGCTACACCTTC
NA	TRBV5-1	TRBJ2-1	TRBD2	CASSLNSGREEEQFF	TGCGCCAGCAGCTTGAATAGCGGGAGGGAGGAAGAGCAGTTCTTC
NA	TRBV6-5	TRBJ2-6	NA	CASSYQTGTGANVLTF	TGTGCCAGCAGTTACCAGACAGGAACCGGGGCCAACGTCCTGACTTTC
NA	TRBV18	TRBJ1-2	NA	CASSPGRANYGYTF	TGTGCCAGCTCACCAGGCCGGGCTAACTATGGCTACACCTTC
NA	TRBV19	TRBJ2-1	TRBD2	CASSMAGGDEQFF	TGTGCCAGTAGTATGGCGGGAGGGGATGAGCAGTTCTTC
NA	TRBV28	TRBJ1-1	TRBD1	CASRPTGTGKTEAFF	TGTGCCAGCAGACCCACCGGGACAGGGAAGACTGAAGCTTTCTTT
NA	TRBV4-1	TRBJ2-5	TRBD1	CASSPGTGGLETQYF	TGCGCCAGCAGCCCCGGGACAGGGGGCCTGGAGACCCAGTACTTC
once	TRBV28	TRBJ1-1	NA	CASTKGNMRTEAFF	TGTGCCAGCACCAAGGGGAATATGAGGACTGAAGCTTTCTTT
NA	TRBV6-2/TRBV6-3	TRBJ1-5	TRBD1	CASSDRTGGKNQPQHF	TGTGCCAGCAGCGACCGGACAGGGGGTAAAAATCAGCCCCAGCATTTT
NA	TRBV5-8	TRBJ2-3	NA	CASSLGRKSTDTQYF	TGTGCCAGCAGCTTGGGGAGGAAGAGCACAGATACGCAGTATTTT
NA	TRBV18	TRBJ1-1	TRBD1	CASSMGTVNTEAFF	TGTGCCAGCTCAATGGGGACAGTGAACACTGAAGCTTTCTTT